Relative to its sample, the clone carrying this T cell receptor beta chain is medium-sized. Its antigen is not identified. The data belong to a study of CD8+CD57+ T cells in acquired aplastic anemia. Looking at the study overall: Sorted CD4+ and CD8+ cell DNA averaged about 3 ug.

The sequenced patients had an expansion of CD8+CD57+ cells seen by flow cytometry. Study outcomes and limitations: Patients and controls were not found to differ significantly in CD8+ Simpson's diversity.

Profiling that covered TCR beta VDJ and CDR3 relied on genomic DNA as its template. TCRdb itself ran the reads through MiXCR, one entry per CDR3 protein. Found here are about 58,000 distinct CDR3 sequences, approximately 50% of them singletons; the top ten hold 16%. What was sequenced was sorted CD4+, CD8+, or CD8+CD57+ T cells (not recorded which) from PBMCs. The origin of this receptor is a human donor with aplastic anemia.

CDR3 nucleotides: TGTGCCATCGGGGGGGATTCTAGCAATCAGCCCCAGCATTTT. Translation: CAIGGDSSNQPQHF. The chain combines TRBV10-3 with TRBJ1-5, with a tentative D call TRBD1 (5 bases). Between the trimmed V and J ends, which lost 8 bases and 0 bases, there was a span of 11 bases. The CDR3 length is 14 residues. Looked up from germline, CDR1 is ENHRY and CDR2 is SYGVKD.